A single sample gave rise to the 9 T cell receptor beta chains below, sequenced in a study of vaccination and CD4 T cells after COVID-19. The assay that was used to sequence DNA from cultured CD4+ T cells was the Oncomine TCR Beta short-read assay. TCRdb itself ran the PCR reads through MiXCR, one entry per CDR3 protein. The sample consists of roughly 7,900 distinct CDR3 sequences, approximately 22% of them appearing once. Regarding treatment: approximately 9-day PBMC culture with coronavirus spike peptide pools or control peptides (ViraFEST assay). These receptors lack a known antigen. Sequencing was performed on cultured CD4+ T cells from blood. These TCRs come from a human donor with COVID-19.

This clonotype has more than one count but fewer than ten. The gene calls are TRBV7-2 and TRBJ1-1; no clear D. Trimming shortened V by 5 bases and J by 3 bases, and 13 bases separated the two germline ends. Germline CDR1 and CDR2: SGHTA and FQGNSA. This CDR3 is built from 14 residues. The CDR3 sequence: CASSVGVPYTEAFF. CDR3 sequence (DNA): TGTGCCAGCAGCGTCGGGGTCCCTTACACTGAAGCTTTCTTT.

CDR3: CASRSGFNYEQYF. DNA for the CDR3: TGTGCCAGCAGATCGGGGTTCAACTACGAGCAGTACTTC. The chain employs TRBV27 and TRBJ2-7; perhaps TRBD2 as D (5 bases). Trimming pared 6 bases from V and 3 bases from J, leaving 12 bases between. The CDR3 contains 13 residues. Germline V gene data show CDR1 as MNHEY and CDR2 as SMNVEV (reference sequence).

The chain has TRBV20-1 and TRBJ2-1, with a possible D match to TRBD2 (6 bases). CDR3 length: 15 amino acids. The V and J ends lost 6 bases and 0 bases respectively, with 15 bases between them. Germline V gene lookup returns CDR1 DFQATT and CDR2 SNEGSKA (reference sequence). This CDR3 reads CSAPLGGVSYNEQFF. For the CDR3, the DNA is TGCAGTGCCCCTTTGGGCGGGGTCTCCTACAATGAGCAGTTCTTC.

To note about this clonotype: A read error is possible here, since a much larger clone lies one base away. The genes are TRBV20-1 and TRBJ1-5; D uncertain. CDR3 size: 13 residues. Germline CDR1 reads DFQATT; CDR2 reads SNEGSKA (reference sequence). The CDR3 sequence is CSAKEASNQPPHF. The CDR3 nucleotides are TGCAGTGCTAAGGAGGCCAGCAATCAGCCCCCGCATTTT.

This clonotype is classed as medium-sized. V gene TRBV20-1 combines with J gene TRBJ2-7; D gene uncertain. The V gene's germline CDR1 is DFQATT and CDR2 SNEGSKA (reference sequence). The CDR3 length is 14 residues. V was shortened by 5 bases and J by 3 bases, with 17 bases between the two germline ends. The DNA of the CDR3 is TGCAGTGCTGCCCCGCCAGGCGTATACTACGAGCAGTACTTC. Amino acid sequence: CSAAPPGVYYEQYF.

This clonotype was detected a few times. J is TRBJ2-7 and V is TRBV21-1; the tabulated D call, TRBD2, remains unverified against the DNA. TRBV21-1 is a pseudogene locus. The CDR3 length is 15 residues. CDR3 DNA: TGTGCCAGCAGCAAACTAGGCGGGGGGGCCTACGAGCAGTACTTC. Translated: CASSKLGGGAYEQYF.

This chain connects TRBV28 to TRBJ1-2; perhaps TRBD1 as D (5 bases). Deletions cut 7 bases from V and 6 bases from J, with 12 bases between. Germline values: CDR1 MDHEN, CDR2 SYDVKM. The CDR3 spans 12 residues. Here the CDR3 DNA reads TGTGCCAGCACAAGGGGCAGCGATGGCTACACCTTC. This translates into CASTRGSDGYTF.

Only a few counts were recorded for this clonotype. V usage is TRBV7-9 and J usage is TRBJ1-1; 8 bases map to TRBD1. The CDR3 runs 15 residues. Looked up from germline, CDR1 is SEHNR and CDR2 is FQNEAQ (reference sequence). V lost 0 bases, J lost 6 bases, and 6 bases stayed unmatched. In DNA form, the CDR3 reads TGTGCCAGCAGCTTAGCGAGAGGACAGGGACCTGAAGCTTTCTTT. It yields the protein CASSLARGQGPEAFF. The complete variable domain, with remaining parts taken from reference TRBV7-9 and TRBJ1-1, reads DTGVSQNPRHKITKRGQNVTFRCDPISEHNRLYWYRQTLGQGPEFLTYFQNEAQLEKSRLLSDRFSAERPKGSFSTLEIQRTEQGDSAMYLCASSLARGQGPEAFFGQGTRLTVV.

V usage is TRBV10-2 and J usage is TRBJ2-5, with TRBD2 matching 9 bases. The germline CDR1 and CDR2 sequences are WSHSY and SAAADI. CDR3 length: 17 amino acids. With 7 bases clipped from V and 4 bases from J, the junction kept 16 bases outside the gene matches. In nucleotides, the CDR3 is TGCGCCAGCACCCGAGGGGGTGCGGGGGGGCCGCTAGAGACCCAGTACTTC. This translates into CASTRGGAGGPLETQYF.